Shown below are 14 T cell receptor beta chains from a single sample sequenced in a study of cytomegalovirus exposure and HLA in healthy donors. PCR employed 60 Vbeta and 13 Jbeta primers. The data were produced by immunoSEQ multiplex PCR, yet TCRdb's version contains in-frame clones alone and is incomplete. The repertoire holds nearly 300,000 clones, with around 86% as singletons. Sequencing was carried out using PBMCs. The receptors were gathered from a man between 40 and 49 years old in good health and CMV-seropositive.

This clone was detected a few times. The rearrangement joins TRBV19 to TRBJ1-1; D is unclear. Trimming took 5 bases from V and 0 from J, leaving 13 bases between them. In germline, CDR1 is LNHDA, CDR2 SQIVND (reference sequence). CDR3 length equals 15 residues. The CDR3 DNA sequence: TGTGCCAGTAGTTCCCCGGGAGGGTTGAACACTGAAGCTTTCTTT. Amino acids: CASSSPGGLNTEAFF.

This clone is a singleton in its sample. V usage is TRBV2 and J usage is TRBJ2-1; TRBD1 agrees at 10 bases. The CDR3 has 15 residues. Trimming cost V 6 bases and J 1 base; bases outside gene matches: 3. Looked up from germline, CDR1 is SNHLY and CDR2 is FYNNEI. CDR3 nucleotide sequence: TGTGCCAGCAGCGACAGGGGGCGTTCCTACAATGAGCAGTTCTTC. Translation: CASSDRGRSYNEQFF.

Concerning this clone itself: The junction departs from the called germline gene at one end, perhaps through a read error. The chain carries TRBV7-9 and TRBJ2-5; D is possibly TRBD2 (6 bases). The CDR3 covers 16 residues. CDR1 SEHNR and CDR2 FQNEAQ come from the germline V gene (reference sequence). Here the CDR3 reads CSSSPADLALQETQYF. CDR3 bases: TGTTCCAGCAGCCCGGCCGACCTAGCGCTACAAGAGACCCAGTACTTC.

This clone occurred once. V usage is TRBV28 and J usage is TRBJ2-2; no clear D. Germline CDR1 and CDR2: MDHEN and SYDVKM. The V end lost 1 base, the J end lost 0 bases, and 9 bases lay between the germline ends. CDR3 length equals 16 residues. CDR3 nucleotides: TGTGCCAGCAGTTTATCCCACCGCGCGAACACCGGGGAGCTGTTTTTT. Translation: CASSLSHRANTGELFF.

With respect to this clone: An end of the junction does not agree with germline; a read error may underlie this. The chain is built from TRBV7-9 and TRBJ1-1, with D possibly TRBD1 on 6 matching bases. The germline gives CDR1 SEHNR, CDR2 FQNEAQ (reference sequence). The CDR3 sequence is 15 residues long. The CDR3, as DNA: TGTGCCAGCAGCCAATCCCCCCCAAGGGGACACTACCCGCTCTTT. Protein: CASSQSPPRGHYPLF.

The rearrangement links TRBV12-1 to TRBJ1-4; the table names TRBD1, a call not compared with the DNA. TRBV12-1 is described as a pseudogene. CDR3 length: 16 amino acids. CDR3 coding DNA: TGTGCCAGCAGCCCGGGACAGGGGGCAACTAATGAAAAACTGTTTTTT. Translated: CASSPGQGATNEKLFF.

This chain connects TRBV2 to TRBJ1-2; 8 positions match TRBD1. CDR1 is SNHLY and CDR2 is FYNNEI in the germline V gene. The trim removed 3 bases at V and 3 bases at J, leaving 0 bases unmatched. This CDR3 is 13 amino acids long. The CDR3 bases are TGTGCCAGCAGTGAGGACAGGGACTATGGCTACACCTTC. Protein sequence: CASSEDRDYGYTF.

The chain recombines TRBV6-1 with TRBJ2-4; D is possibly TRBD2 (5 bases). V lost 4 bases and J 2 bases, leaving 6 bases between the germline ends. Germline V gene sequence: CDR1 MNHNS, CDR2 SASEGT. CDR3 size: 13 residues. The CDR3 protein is CASSAGTKNIQYF. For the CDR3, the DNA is TGTGCCAGCAGTGCGGGGACCAAAAACATTCAGTACTTC.

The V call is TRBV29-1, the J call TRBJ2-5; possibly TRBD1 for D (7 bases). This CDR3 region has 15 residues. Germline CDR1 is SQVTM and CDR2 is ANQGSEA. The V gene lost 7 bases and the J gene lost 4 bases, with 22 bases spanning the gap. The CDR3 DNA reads TGCAGCGCTTACCCCCTCCGGCAGGGGGGAGAGACCCAGTACTTC. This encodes CSAYPLRQGGETQYF.

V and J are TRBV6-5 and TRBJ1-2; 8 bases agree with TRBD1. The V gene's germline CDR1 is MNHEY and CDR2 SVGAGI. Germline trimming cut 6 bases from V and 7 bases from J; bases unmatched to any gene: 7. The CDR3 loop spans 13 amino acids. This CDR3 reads CASSNGQGSGYTF. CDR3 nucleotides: TGTGCCAGCAGCAATGGACAGGGTTCTGGCTACACCTTC.

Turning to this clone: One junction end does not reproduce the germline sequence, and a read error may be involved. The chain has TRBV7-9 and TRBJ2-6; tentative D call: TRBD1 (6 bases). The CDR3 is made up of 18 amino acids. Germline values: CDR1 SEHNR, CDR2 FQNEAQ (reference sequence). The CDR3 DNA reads TGTTCCAGCAGCGTTGTCCGGGACAAGCTCTCTGGGGCCAACGTCCTGACTTTC. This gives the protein CSSSVVRDKLSGANVLTF.

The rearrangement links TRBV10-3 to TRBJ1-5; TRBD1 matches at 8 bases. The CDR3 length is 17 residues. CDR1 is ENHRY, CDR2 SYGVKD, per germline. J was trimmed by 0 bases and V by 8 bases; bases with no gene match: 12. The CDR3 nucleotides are TGTGCCATCTGCGACCCTATGACAGGGGCTAGCAATCAGCCCCAGCATTTT. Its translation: CAICDPMTGASNQPQHF.

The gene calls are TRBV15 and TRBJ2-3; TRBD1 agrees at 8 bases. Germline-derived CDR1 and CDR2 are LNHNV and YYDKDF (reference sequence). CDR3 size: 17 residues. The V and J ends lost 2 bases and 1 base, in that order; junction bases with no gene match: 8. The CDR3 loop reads CATSRHGQGGGTDTQYF. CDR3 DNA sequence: TGTGCCACCAGCAGACACGGACAGGGCGGCGGCACAGATACGCAGTATTTT.

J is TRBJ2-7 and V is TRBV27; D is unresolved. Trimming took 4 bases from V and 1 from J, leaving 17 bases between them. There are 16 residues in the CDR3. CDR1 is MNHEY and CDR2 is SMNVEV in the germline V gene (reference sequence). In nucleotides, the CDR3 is TGTGCCAGCAGTTCCCGCCCCACCCTAGAATCCTACGAGCAGTACTTC. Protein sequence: CASSSRPTLESYEQYF.